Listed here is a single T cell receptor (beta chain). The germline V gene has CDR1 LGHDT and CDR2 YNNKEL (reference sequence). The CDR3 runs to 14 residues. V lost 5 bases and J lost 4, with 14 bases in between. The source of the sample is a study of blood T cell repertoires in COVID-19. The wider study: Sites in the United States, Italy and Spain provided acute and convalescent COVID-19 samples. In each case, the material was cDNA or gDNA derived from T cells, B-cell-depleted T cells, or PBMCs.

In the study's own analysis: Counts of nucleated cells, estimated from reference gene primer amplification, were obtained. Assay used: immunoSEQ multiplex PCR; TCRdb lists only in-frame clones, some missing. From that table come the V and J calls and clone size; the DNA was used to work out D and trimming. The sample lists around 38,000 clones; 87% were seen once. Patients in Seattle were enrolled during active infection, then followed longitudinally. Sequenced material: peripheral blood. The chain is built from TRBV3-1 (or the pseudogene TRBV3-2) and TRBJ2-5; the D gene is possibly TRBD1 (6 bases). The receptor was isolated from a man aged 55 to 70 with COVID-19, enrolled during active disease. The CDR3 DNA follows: TGTGCCAGCAGCTCCGGACAGCTATCAGAGACCCAGTACTTC. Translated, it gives CASSSGQLSETQYF.